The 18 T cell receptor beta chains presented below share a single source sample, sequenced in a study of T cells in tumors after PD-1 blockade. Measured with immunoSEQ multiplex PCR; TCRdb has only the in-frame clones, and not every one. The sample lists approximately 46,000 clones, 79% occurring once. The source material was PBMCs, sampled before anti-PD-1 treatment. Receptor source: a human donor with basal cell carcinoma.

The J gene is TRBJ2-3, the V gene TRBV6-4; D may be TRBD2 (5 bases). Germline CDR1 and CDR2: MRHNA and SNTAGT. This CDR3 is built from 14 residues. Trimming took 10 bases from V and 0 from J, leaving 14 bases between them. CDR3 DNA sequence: TGTGCCACAGCCCGGGAAACCAGCACAGATACGCAGTATTTT. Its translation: CATARETSTDTQYF.

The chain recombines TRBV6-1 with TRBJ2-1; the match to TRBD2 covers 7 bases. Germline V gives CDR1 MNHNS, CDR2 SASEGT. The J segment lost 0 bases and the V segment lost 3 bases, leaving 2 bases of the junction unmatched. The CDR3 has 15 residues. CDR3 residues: CASSDGRRSYNEQFF. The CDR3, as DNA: TGTGCCAGCAGTGACGGGAGGCGCTCCTACAATGAGCAGTTCTTC.

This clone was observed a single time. This CDR3 reads CASAELRGGAGELFF. CDR3 nucleotide sequence: TGTGCCAGCGCCGAACTGCGTGGGGGGGCCGGGGAGCTGTTTTTT. The rearrangement uses TRBV6-6 and TRBJ2-2, with 7 bases that match TRBD2. The CDR3 consists of 15 residues. The germline V gene encodes CDR1 MNHNY and CDR2 SVGAGI (reference sequence). After removal of 8 bases from V and 6 bases from J, the junction contained 12 bases not matched to a gene.

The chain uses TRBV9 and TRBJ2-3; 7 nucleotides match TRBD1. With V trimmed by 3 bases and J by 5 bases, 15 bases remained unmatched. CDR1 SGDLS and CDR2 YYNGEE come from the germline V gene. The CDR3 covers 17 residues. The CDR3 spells CASSAPMNAGGKDTQYF. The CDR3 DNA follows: TGTGCCAGCAGCGCCCCCATGAACGCAGGGGGAAAAGATACGCAGTATTTT.

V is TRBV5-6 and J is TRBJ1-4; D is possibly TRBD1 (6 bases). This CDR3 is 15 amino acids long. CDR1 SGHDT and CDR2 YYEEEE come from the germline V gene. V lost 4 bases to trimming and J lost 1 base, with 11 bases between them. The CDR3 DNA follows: TGTGCCAGCAGCCAGCAGGGGAAAACTAATGAAAAACTGTTTTTT. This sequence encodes CASSQQGKTNEKLFF.

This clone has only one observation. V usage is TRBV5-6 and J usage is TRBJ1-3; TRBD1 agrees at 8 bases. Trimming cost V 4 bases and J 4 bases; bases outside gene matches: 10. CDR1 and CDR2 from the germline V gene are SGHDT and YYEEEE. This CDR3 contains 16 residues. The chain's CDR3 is CASSRPGQAAGNTIYF. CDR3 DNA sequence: TGTGCCAGCAGCCGGCCGGGACAGGCGGCAGGAAACACCATATATTTT.

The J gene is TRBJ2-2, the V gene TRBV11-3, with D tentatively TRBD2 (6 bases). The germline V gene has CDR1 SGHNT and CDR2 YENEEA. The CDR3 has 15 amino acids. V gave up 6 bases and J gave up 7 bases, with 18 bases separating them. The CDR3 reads CASSSTSQMGGELFF. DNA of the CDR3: TGTGCCAGCAGTTCCACTAGCCAGATGGGCGGGGAGCTGTTTTTT.

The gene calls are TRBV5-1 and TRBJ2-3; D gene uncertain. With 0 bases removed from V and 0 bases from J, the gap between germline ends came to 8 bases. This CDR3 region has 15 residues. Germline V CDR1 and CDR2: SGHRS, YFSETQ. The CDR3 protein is CASSLVRTSTDTQYF. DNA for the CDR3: TGCGCCAGCAGCTTGGTAAGGACCAGCACAGATACGCAGTATTTT.

The CDR3 nucleotides read TGCAGCGTCTGGGACAGGGTTCTGTATTTT. This codes for CSVWDRVLYF. The J gene is TRBJ2-3, the V gene TRBV29-1, with 9 bases that match TRBD1. The CDR3 totals 10 residues. Germline CDR1 SQVTM, CDR2 ANQGSEA. V lost 6 bases and J lost 14; bases outside the gene matches: 6.

The CDR3 loop is CASSELQRNYGYTF. Written as DNA, the CDR3 is TGTGCCAGTAGTGAACTACAGCGAAACTATGGCTACACCTTC. The chain is built from TRBV19 and TRBJ1-2; unclear D gene. Germline V CDR1 and CDR2: LNHDA, SQIVND (reference sequence). The CDR3 consists of 14 residues. Trimming took off 5 bases at V and 2 bases at J, with 12 bases between the two ends.

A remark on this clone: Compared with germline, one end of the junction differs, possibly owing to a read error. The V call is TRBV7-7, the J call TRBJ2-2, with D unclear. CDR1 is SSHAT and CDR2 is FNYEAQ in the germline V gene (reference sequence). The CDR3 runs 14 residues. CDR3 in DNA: TGTGCTAGCAGCCCCCAGATCCTCACCGGGGAGCTGTTTTTT. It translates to CASSPQILTGELFF.

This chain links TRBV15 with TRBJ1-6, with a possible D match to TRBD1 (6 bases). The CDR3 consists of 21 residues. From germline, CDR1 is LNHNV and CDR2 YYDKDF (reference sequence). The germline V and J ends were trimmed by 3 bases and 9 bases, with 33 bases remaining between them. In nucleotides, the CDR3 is TGTGCCACCAGCAGTGGGGCGAGACCGGACAGAAGGCTATGGGAAATTTCACCCCTCCACTTT. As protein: CATSSGARPDRRLWEISPLHF.

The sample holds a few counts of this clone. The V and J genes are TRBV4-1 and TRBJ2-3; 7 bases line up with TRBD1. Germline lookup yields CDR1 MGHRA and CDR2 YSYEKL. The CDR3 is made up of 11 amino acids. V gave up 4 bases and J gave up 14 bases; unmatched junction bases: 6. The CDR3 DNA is TGCGCCAGCAGCCGGGGACAGTGGTTGTATTTT. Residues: CASSRGQWLYF.

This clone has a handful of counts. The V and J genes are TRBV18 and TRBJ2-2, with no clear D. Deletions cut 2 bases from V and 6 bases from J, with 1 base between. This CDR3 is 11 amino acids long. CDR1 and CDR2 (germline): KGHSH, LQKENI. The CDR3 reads CASSPAGELFF. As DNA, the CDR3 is TGTGCCAGCTCACCAGCCGGGGAGCTGTTTTTT.

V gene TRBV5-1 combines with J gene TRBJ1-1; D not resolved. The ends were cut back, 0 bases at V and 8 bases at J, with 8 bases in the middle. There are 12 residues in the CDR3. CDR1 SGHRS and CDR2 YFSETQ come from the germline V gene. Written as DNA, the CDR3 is TGCGCCAGCAGCTTGGACGATGGGGAAGCTTTCTTT. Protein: CASSLDDGEAFF.

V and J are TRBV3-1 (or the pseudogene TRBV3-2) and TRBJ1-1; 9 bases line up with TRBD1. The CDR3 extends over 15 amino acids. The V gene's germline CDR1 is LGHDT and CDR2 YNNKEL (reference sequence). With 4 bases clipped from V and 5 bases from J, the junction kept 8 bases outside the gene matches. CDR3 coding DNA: TGTGCCAGCAGCCGCAGCACAGGGGGCGGAACTGAAGCTTTCTTT. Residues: CASSRSTGGGTEAFF.

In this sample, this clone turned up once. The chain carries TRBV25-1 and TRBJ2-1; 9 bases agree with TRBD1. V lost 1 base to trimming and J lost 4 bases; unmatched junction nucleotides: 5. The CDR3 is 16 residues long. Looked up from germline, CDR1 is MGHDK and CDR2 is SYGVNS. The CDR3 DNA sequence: TGTGCCAGCAGTGAATCCGGACAGGGGCAATACAATGAGCAGTTCTTC. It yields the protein CASSESGQGQYNEQFF.

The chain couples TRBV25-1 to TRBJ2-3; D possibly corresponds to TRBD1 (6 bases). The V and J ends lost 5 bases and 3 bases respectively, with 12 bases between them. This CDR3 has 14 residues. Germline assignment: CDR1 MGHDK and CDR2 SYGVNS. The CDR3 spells CASSRRQGTDTQYF. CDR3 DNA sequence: TGTGCCAGCAGTAGGAGGCAGGGGACAGATACGCAGTATTTT.